This T cell receptor beta chain appears in the sequencing data of a study of TIL therapy for anti-PD-1-resistant metastatic lung cancer. Study-level points and caveats: TIL clonotype persistence in blood showed no apparent association with response.

To note about this clone: The antigen is undetermined.

After removal of 5 bases from V and 2 bases from J, the junction contained 3 bases not matched to a gene. Looked up from germline, CDR1 is LNHDA and CDR2 is SQIVND (reference sequence). CDR3 length: 14 amino acids. Sequencing used immunoSEQ v3. Sequencing was performed with immunoSEQ multiplex PCR; in TCRdb, only in-frame clones are kept and a portion is missing. The table has under 65,000 clones, approximately 75% seen once. Time point given: pre-treatment sample, taken before nivolumab and TIL therapy. This chain joins TRBV19 and TRBJ2-7; 10 nucleotides agree with TRBD1. The clonotype was recovered from a person between 25 and 80 years old with non-small cell lung cancer. Sequencing was performed on blood, taken at baseline. CDR3 sequence: CASSFGTGAYEQYF. CDR3 bases: TGTGCCAGTAGTTTCGGGACAGGGGCCTACGAGCAGTACTTC.